The 16 T cell receptor beta chains presented below share a single source sample, sequenced in a study of blood T cell repertoires in COVID-19. TCRdb's table, derived via immunoSEQ multiplex PCR, lists solely in-frame clones and lacks some. The repertoire holds some 200,000 clones, 80% to 90% seen once, with under 3.5% in the top ten. Sequenced: PBMCs or T cells enriched from blood (not recorded which). The source of these receptors is a woman younger than 30 in a cohort exposed to, infected with or recovered from COVID-19 (not recorded which).

This rearrangement joins TRBV27 to TRBJ1-6; tentative D call: TRBD1 (5 bases). The CDR3 consists of 15 residues. The ends were cut back, 2 bases at V and 6 bases at J, with 11 bases in the middle. CDR1 is MNHEY and CDR2 is SMNVEV in the germline V gene (reference sequence). As DNA, the CDR3 is TGTGCCAGCAGTTTAAGTGGGGCATTTAATTCACCCCTCCACTTT. Amino acids: CASSLSGAFNSPLHF.

This sequence joins TRBV28 and TRBJ1-3; TRBD1 might be the D (5 bases). Germline values: CDR1 MDHEN, CDR2 SYDVKM. V lost 4 bases and J 0 bases, leaving 13 bases between the germline ends. The CDR3 sequence is 16 residues long. The CDR3 nucleotides read TGTGCCAGCAGTTATGACAGTTATCGCTCTGGAAACACCATATATTTT. This encodes CASSYDSYRSGNTIYF.

The chain combines TRBV3-1 (or the pseudogene TRBV3-2) with TRBJ1-2; TRBD1 might be the D (6 bases). Per the germline V gene, CDR1 is LGHDT and CDR2 is YNNKEL (reference sequence). The CDR3 covers 18 residues. V lost 0 bases and J lost 7, with 24 bases in between. The CDR3 nucleotides are TGTGCCAGCAGCCAAGAAGGTGCAGGGGAACCTCTGGGGTGTGGCTACACCTTC. Protein sequence: CASSQEGAGEPLGCGYTF.

The chain joins TRBV7-6 to TRBJ2-7, with 11 nucleotides matching TRBD1. CDR1 and CDR2 (germline): SGHVS, FNYEAQ. V lost 2 bases to trimming and J lost 7 bases; unmatched junction nucleotides: 7. The CDR3 has 15 amino acids. The CDR3 region has the DNA TGTGCCAGCAGCTTAATAGGACAGGGGGCGGGAGAGCAGTACTTC. Amino acid sequence: CASSLIGQGAGEQYF.

V and J are TRBV11-2 and TRBJ2-2, with 8 bases aligning to TRBD2. The CDR3 contains 18 residues. Per the germline V gene, CDR1 is SGHAT and CDR2 is FQNNGV. The V and J ends lost 0 bases and 4 bases, in that order; junction bases with no gene match: 10. CDR3 bases: TGTGCCAGCAGCTTAGATCTGGGCGGGGGGCAGACCACCGGGGAGCTGTTTTTT. This translates into CASSLDLGGGQTTGELFF.

The rearrangement joins TRBV19 to TRBJ1-1, with 9 bases aligning to TRBD1. The CDR3 sequence is 14 residues long. V dropped 6 bases and J dropped 5; count of bases not matched to a gene: 7. In germline, CDR1 is LNHDA, CDR2 SQIVND (reference sequence). The CDR3 sequence: CASSSMGTGTEAFF. Here the CDR3 DNA reads TGTGCCAGTAGCTCCATGGGGACAGGGACTGAAGCTTTCTTT.

This clone appeared a single time. The CDR3 sequence is CASSQEGATNEKLFF. Here the CDR3 DNA reads TGTGCCAGCAGCCAAGAGGGCGCAACTAATGAAAAACTGTTTTTT. The gene calls are TRBV14 and TRBJ1-4; D is undetermined. Germline V gives CDR1 SGHDN, CDR2 FVKESK. Trimming stripped 0 bases from V and 0 bases from J, with 5 bases between. The CDR3 totals 15 residues.

The chain has TRBV19 and TRBJ2-3; D gene unclear. The germline V and J ends were trimmed by 5 bases and 3 bases, with 9 bases remaining between them. From germline, CDR1 is LNHDA and CDR2 SQIVND (reference sequence). The length of the CDR3 is 13 residues. The CDR3 reads CASSGGRTDTQYF. DNA of the CDR3: TGTGCCAGTAGTGGCGGCCGGACAGATACGCAGTATTTT.

The gene calls are TRBV5-4 and TRBJ1-1; no clear D. The CDR3 runs 16 residues. Per germline, CDR1 SGHNT and CDR2 YYREEE (reference sequence). V dropped 4 bases and J dropped 0 bases, with 16 bases sitting between them. As DNA, the CDR3 is TGTGCCAGCAGCCCGGCGGGCGGCTACATGAACACTGAAGCTTTCTTT. Its protein is CASSPAGGYMNTEAFF.

The chain carries TRBV20-1 and TRBJ1-2; no definite D call. V shed 3 bases and J shed 8 bases, with 10 bases lying between them. This CDR3 has 11 residues. Looked up from germline, CDR1 is DFQATT and CDR2 is SNEGSKA (reference sequence). The CDR3 loop is CSASPGIGYTF. The CDR3 nucleotides are TGCAGTGCTAGTCCGGGGATCGGCTACACCTTC.

This chain joins TRBV6-5 and TRBJ1-1; D gene unclear. The V end lost 6 bases, the J end lost 0 bases, and 5 bases lay between the germline ends. CDR3 length: 12 residues. Germline CDR1 reads MNHEY; CDR2 reads SVGAGI. The CDR3 reads CASSLMNTEAFF. In DNA, the CDR3 is TGTGCCAGCAGCCTTATGAACACTGAAGCTTTCTTT.

The chain links TRBV28 to TRBJ2-7; D uncertain. Trimming stripped 7 bases from V and 1 base from J, with 14 bases between. Per germline, CDR1 MDHEN and CDR2 SYDVKM. The CDR3 totals 14 residues. CDR3 loop: CASTGSKLSYEQYF. DNA of the CDR3: TGTGCCAGCACCGGTTCAAAGTTATCCTACGAGCAGTACTTC.

The chain recombines TRBV11-3 with TRBJ2-3; TRBD1 agrees at 11 bases. After removal of 5 bases from V and 5 bases from J, the junction contained 3 bases not matched to a gene. The CDR3 is 14 residues long. Germline-derived CDR1 and CDR2 are SGHNT and YENEEA. CDR3 nucleotides: TGTGCCAGCAGCCGGGGACAGGGGGAAGATACGCAGTATTTT. Its protein is CASSRGQGEDTQYF. The complete variable domain, with remaining parts taken from reference TRBV11-3 and TRBJ2-3, reads EAGVVQSPRYKIIEKKQPVAFWCNPISGHNTLYWYLQNLGQGPELLIRYENEEAVDDSQLPKDRFSAERLKGVDSTLKIQPAELGDSAVYLCASSRGQGEDTQYFGPGTRLTVL.

This rearrangement joins TRBV24-1 to TRBJ2-1; 7 bases line up with TRBD2. This CDR3 is built from 15 residues. Germline CDR1 and CDR2: KGHDR and SFDVKD. With 4 bases clipped from V and 5 bases from J, the junction kept 7 bases outside the gene matches. The chain's CDR3 is CATSDGGTKNNEQFF. CDR3 coding DNA: TGTGCCACCAGTGACGGGGGGACCAAAAACAATGAGCAGTTCTTC.

The genes are TRBV27 and TRBJ2-2; possible D gene TRBD1, 5 bases. The CDR3 covers 14 residues. V dropped 3 bases and J dropped 4 bases, with 9 bases sitting between them. Germline values: CDR1 MNHEY, CDR2 SMNVEV (reference sequence). The DNA for the CDR3 is TGTGCCAGCAGTTTTTCAGGGTTCACCGGGGAGCTGTTTTTT. It translates to CASSFSGFTGELFF.

This chain links TRBV4-1 with TRBJ1-5; D is unclear. The CDR3 totals 13 residues. Germline loops: CDR1 MGHRA, CDR2 YSYEKL. V was cut by 1 base and J by 4 bases, with 5 bases left in between. The CDR3 protein is CASSQALNQPQHF. DNA for the CDR3: TGCGCCAGCAGCCAAGCCTTAAATCAGCCCCAGCATTTT.